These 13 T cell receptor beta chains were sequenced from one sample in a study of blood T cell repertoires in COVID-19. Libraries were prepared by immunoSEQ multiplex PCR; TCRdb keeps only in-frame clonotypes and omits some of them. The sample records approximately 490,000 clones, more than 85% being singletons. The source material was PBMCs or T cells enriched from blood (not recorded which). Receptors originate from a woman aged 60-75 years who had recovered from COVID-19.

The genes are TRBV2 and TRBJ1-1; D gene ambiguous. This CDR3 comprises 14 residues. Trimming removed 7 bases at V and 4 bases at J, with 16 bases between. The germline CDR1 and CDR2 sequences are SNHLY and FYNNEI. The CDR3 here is CASKNTEGSTEAFF. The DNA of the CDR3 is TGTGCCAGCAAGAACACCGAGGGAAGCACTGAAGCTTTCTTT. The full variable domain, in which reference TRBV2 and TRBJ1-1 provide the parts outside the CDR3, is EPEVTQTPSHQVTQMGQEVILRCVPISNHLYFYWYRQILGQKVEFLVSFYNNEISEKSEIFDDQFSVERPDGSNFTLKIRSTKLEDSAMYFCASKNTEGSTEAFFGQGTRLTVV.

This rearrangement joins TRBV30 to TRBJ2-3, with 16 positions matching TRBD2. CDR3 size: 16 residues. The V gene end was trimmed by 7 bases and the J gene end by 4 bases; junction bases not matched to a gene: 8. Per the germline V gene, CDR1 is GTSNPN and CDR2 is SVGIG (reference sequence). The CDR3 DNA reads TGTGCCTCCACCGGGACTAGCGGGGGGGCGGCAGATACGCAGTATTTT. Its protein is CASTGTSGGAADTQYF.

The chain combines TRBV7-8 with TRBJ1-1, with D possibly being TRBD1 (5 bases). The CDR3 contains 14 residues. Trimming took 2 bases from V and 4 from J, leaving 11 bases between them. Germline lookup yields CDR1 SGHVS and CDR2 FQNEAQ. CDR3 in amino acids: CASSLLARATEAFF. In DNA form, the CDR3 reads TGTGCCAGCAGCTTACTCGCCAGGGCCACTGAAGCTTTCTTT.

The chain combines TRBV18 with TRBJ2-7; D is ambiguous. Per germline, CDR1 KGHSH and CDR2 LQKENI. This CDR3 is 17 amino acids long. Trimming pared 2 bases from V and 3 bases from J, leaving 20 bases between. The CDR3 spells CASSPNTPAVRDYEQYV. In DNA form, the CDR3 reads TGTGCCAGCTCACCAAATACCCCGGCGGTTCGAGACTACGAGCAGTACGTC.

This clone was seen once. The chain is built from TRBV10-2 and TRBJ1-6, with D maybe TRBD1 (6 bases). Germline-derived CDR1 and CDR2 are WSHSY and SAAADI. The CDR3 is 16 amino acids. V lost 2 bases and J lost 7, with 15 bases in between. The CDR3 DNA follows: TGCGCCAGCAGTGAGAAACCGGGACACCAAAATTCACCCCTCCACTTT. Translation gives CASSEKPGHQNSPLHF.

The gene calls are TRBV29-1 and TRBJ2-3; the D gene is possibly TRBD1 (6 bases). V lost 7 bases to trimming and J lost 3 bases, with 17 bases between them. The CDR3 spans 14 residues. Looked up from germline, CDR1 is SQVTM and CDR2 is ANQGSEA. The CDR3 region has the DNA TGCAGCGCCCCCCGGGACATAGGTACAGATACGCAGTATTTT. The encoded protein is CSAPRDIGTDTQYF.

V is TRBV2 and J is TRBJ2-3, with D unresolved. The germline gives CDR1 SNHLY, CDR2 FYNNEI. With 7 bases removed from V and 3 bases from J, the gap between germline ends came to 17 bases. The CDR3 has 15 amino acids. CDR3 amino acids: CASNRRLPATDTQYF. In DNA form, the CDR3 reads TGTGCCAGCAACCGACGACTCCCAGCAACAGATACGCAGTATTTT.

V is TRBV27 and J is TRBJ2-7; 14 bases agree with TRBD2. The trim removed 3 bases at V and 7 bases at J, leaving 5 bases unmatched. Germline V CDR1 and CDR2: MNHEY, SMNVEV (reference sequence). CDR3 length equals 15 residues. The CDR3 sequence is CASSLTSGGAHEQYV. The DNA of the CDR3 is TGTGCCAGCAGTTTGACTAGCGGGGGGGCGCATGAGCAGTACGTC.

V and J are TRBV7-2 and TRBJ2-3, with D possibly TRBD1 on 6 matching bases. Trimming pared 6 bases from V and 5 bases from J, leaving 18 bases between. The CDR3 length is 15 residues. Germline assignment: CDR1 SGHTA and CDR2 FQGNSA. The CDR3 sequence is CASRHLTGFGDTQYF. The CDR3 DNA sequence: TGTGCCAGCAGGCATCTAACAGGGTTCGGAGATACGCAGTATTTT. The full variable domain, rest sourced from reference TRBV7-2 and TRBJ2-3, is GAGVSQSPSNKVTEKGKDVELRCDPISGHTALYWYRQSLGQGLEFLIYFQGNSAPDKSGLPSDRFSAERTGGSVSTLTIQRTQQEDSAVYLCASRHLTGFGDTQYFGPGTRLTVL.

CDR3: CASIWKGWHTEAFF. DNA for the CDR3: TGTGCCAGCATCTGGAAGGGGTGGCACACTGAAGCTTTCTTT. The rearrangement uses TRBV13 and TRBJ1-1, with D possibly being TRBD1 (5 bases). The CDR3 sequence is 14 residues long. Germline V gene sequence: CDR1 PRHDT, CDR2 FYEKMQ (reference sequence). Trimming removed 7 bases at V and 3 bases at J, with 15 bases between.

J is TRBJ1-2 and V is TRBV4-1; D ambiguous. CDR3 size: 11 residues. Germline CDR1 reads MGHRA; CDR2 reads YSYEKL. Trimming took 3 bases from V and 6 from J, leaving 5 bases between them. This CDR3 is CASSHSHGYTF. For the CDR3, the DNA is TGCGCCAGCAGCCACAGTCATGGCTACACCTTC.

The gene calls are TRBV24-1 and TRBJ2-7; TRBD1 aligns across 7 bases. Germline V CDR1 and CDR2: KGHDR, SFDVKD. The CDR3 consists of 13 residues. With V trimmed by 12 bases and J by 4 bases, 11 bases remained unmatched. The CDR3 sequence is CAPRTGDLYEQYV. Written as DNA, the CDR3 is TGTGCCCCCCGGACAGGTGACCTTTACGAGCAGTACGTC.

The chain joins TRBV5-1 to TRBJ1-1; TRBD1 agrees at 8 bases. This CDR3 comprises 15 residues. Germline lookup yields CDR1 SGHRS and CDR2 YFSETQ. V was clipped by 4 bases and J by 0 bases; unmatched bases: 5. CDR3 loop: CASSQTGGLNTEAFF. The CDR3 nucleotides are TGCGCCAGCAGCCAAACAGGGGGTTTGAACACTGAAGCTTTCTTT.